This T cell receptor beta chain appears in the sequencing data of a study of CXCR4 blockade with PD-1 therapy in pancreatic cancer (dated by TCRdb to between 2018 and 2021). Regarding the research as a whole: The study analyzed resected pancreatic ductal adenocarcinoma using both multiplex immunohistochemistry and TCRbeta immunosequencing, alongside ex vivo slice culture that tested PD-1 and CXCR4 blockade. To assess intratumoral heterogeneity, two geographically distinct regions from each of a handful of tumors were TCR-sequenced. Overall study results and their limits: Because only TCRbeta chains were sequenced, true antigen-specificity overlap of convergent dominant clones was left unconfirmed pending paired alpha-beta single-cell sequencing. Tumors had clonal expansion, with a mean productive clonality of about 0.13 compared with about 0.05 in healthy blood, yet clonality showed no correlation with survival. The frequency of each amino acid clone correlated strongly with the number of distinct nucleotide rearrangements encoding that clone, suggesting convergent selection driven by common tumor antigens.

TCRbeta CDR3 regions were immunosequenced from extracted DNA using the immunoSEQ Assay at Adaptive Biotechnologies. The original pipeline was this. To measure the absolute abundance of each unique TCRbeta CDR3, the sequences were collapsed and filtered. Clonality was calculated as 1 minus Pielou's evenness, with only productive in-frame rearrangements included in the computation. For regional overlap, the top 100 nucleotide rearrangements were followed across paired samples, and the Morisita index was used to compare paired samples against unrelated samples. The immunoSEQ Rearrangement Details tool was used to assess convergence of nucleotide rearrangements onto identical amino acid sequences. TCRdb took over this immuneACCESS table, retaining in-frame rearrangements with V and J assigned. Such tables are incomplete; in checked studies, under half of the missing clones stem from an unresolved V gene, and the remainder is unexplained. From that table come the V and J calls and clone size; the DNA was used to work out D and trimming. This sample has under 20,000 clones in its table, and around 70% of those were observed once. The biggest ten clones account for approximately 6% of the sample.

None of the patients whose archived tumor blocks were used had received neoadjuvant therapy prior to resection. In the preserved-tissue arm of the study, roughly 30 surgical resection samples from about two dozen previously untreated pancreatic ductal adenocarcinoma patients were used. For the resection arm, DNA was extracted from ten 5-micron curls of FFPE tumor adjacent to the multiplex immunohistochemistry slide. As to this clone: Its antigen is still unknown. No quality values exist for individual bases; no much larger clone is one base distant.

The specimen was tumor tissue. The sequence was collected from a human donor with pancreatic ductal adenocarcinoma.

The nucleotide sequence reads TGTGCCAGTAGTCAACAGCCAAACACCGGGGAGCTGTTTTTT. It translates as CASSQQPNTGELFF. Recombination linked TRBV19 to TRBJ2-2, with the D segment identity uncertain. Including the terminal cysteine and phenylalanine, the CDR3 comprises 14 residues. Only the CDR3 part of the read is kept: 42 bases, read in frame from the first base. The germline V gene (reference sequence) specifies LNHDA as CDR1 and SQIVND as CDR2. V is clipped by 5 bases and J by 2 bases, and the sequence between their germline boundaries is 9 bases long.